This T cell receptor beta chain was observed in a study of blood T cell repertoires in COVID-19. The CDR3 covers 17 residues. Trimming left V 1 base short and J 0 bases short, with 15 bases between. CDR1 is SEHNR and CDR2 is FQNEAQ in the germline V gene (reference sequence). Here immunoSEQ multiplex PCR was the method, and the copy in TCRdb shows in-frame clones only, minus some. The sample holds about 150,000 clones, roughly nine tenths seen once. This sequence originates from a woman aged 70-85 years with acute or convalescent COVID-19. The sample comprised peripheral blood. The genes are TRBV7-9 and TRBJ2-5; maybe TRBD2 (6 bases). This chain's CDR3 is CASSLGGAGWYQETQYF. CDR3 bases: TGTGCCAGCAGCTTAGGTGGGGCGGGATGGTACCAAGAGACCCAGTACTTC.